Below, one T cell receptor beta chain is given with its context. Its matching antigen is unknown. The data were taken from a study of a mutant IDH1 vaccine in newly diagnosed glioma. The V end lost 0 bases, the J end lost 1 base, and 8 bases lay between the germline ends. The V gene's germline CDR1 is SNHLY and CDR2 FYNNEI. This CDR3 has 15 residues. The data were produced by immunoSEQ multiplex PCR, yet TCRdb's version contains in-frame clones alone and is incomplete. The profile covers about 94,000 clones, with 85% to 90% appearing a single time and around 0.73% taken by the ten largest. The time point: week 47, end of study. The investigators gave 300 ug of mutant IDH1 20-mer peptide in each vaccine dose, together with topical imiquimod.

The specimen was PBMCs, collected from a glioma patient whose treatment included an IDH1 peptide vaccine. V usage is TRBV2 and J usage is TRBJ2-3; D unresolved. The source is a woman in her forties or fifties with glioma. The CDR3 DNA reads TGTGCCAGCAGTGAAGCGCTTCATGGCACAGATACGCAGTATTTT. It codes for CASSEALHGTDTQYF. Combining the CDR3 with reference TRBV2 and TRBJ2-3 gives the whole variable domain EPEVTQTPSHQVTQMGQEVILRCVPISNHLYFYWYRQILGQKVEFLVSFYNNEISEKSEIFDDQFSVERPDGSNFTLKIRSTKLEDSAMYFCASSEALHGTDTQYFGPGTRLTVL.